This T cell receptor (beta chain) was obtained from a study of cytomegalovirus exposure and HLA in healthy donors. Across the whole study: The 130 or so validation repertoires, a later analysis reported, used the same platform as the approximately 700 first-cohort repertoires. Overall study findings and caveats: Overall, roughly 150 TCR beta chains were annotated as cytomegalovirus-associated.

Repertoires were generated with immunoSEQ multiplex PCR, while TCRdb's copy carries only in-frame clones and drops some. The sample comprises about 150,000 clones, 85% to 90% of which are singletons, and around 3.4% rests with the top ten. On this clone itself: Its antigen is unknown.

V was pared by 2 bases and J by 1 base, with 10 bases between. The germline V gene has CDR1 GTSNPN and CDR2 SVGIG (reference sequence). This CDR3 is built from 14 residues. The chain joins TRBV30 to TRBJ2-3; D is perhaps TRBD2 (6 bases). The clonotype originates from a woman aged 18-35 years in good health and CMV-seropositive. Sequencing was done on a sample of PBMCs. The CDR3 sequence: CAWSLTGGTDTQYF. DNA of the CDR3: TGTGCCTGGAGTCTGACGGGAGGCACAGATACGCAGTATTTT.